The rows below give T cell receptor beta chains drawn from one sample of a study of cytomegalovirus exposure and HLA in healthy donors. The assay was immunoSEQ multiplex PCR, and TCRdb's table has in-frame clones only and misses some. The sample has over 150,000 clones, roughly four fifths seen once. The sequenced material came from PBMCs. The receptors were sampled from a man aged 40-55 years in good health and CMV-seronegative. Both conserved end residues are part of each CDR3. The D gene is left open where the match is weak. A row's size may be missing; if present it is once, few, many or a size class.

CASSIGAGANFQPQHF	TGTGCCAGTAGTATAGGGGCAGGGGCGAACTTTCAGCCCCAGCATTTT	TRBJ1-5	NA	NA	TRBV19
CASSKTGDRGYQPQHF	TGTGCCAGTAGCAAAACCGGGGACAGGGGGTATCAGCCCCAGCATTTT	TRBJ1-5	TRBD1	NA	TRBV19
CASSGQALLEQYF	TGTGCCAGCAGCGGACAGGCGCTTTTGGAGCAGTACTTC	TRBJ2-7	TRBD1	once	TRBV2
CASSYWGGSRTEAFF	TGTGCCAGCAGTTACTGGGGGGGTTCGAGGACTGAAGCTTTCTTT	TRBJ1-1	NA	few	TRBV6-5
CASSLAGGTRETQYF	TGTGCCAGCAGCTTAGCGGGGGGAACTAGGGAGACCCAGTACTTC	TRBJ2-5	TRBD2	NA	TRBV7-3
CASRPGTQGEKLFF	TGTGCCAGCAGGCCCGGGACTCAAGGAGAAAAACTGTTTTTT	TRBJ1-4	NA	NA	TRBV6-1
CASNLIAGGPTDTQYF	TGTGCCAGCAACCTCATAGCGGGGGGGCCGACAGATACGCAGTATTTT	TRBJ2-3	TRBD2	NA	TRBV7-2
CASSLSDTEAFF	TGTGCCAGCAGCTTATCAGACACTGAAGCTTTCTTT	TRBJ1-1	NA	once	TRBV13
CATSAGQGVNTQYF	TGTGCCACCTCCGCGGGACAGGGGGTAAATACGCAGTATTTT	TRBJ2-3	TRBD1	once	TRBV25-1
CASSIPGLSYEQYF	TGTGCCAGCAGCATCCCGGGTCTCTCCTACGAGCAGTACTTC	TRBJ2-7	NA	NA	TRBV7-2
CASSWTGENTEAFF	TGCGCCAGCAGCTGGACAGGTGAGAACACTGAAGCTTTCTTT	TRBJ1-1	TRBD1	NA	TRBV5-1
CASSLGGGQPRHF	TGTGCCAGCAGCTTGGGGGGAGGTCAGCCCCGGCATTTT	TRBJ1-5	NA	NA	TRBV7-8
CASSTWTGEEQYF	TGTGCCAGCAGCACCTGGACAGGGGAAGAGCAGTACTTC	TRBJ2-7	TRBD1	few	TRBV11-2
CASSLSSPGTGALNYGYTF	TGTGCCAGCAGTTTATCGTCCCCCGGGACAGGAGCCTTAAACTATGGCTACACCTTC	TRBJ1-2	TRBD1	few	TRBV27
CASSQLAGGPNEQFF	TGTGCCAGCAGCCAACTAGCGGGGGGGCCCAATGAGCAGTTCTTC	TRBJ2-1	TRBD2	NA	TRBV4-2
CASRSGQAVETQYF	TGCGCCAGCAGAAGTGGACAGGCGGTGGAGACCCAGTACTTC	TRBJ2-5	TRBD1	NA	TRBV5-1
CASAGRGLSPLHF	TGTGCCAGTGCTGGCAGGGGGCTCTCACCCCTCCACTTT	TRBJ1-6	TRBD1	NA	TRBV19
CASSLIPGQGANVLTF	TGTGCCAGCTCACTAATCCCCGGACAGGGGGCCAACGTCCTGACTTTC	TRBJ2-6	NA	NA	TRBV6-4
CSVASGGGENIQYF	TGCAGCGTCGCTAGCGGGGGAGGAGAAAACATTCAGTACTTC	TRBJ2-4	TRBD2	NA	TRBV29-1
CASTLLADRSEQFF	TGCGCCAGCACCCTACTAGCAGATCGCAGTGAGCAGTTCTTC	TRBJ2-1	NA	NA	TRBV10-2
CASSAPGGRWLLNYGYTF	TGTGCCAGCAGTGCTCCAGGAGGACGGTGGCTCCTTAACTATGGCTACACCTTC	TRBJ1-2	NA	NA	TRBV25-1
CASSESGGPNEKLFF	TGTGCCAGCAGTGAATCCGGGGGGCCGAATGAAAAACTGTTTTTT	TRBJ1-4	NA	NA	TRBV25-1
CASSLASGIETQYF	TGCGCCAGCAGCTTGGCATCAGGGATCGAGACCCAGTACTTC	TRBJ2-5	NA	NA	TRBV5-1
CASKRGGEYNEQFF	TGCGCCAGCAAAAGAGGGGGGGAGTACAATGAGCAGTTCTTC	TRBJ2-1	NA	few	TRBV5-1
CASSLSVQETQYF	TGCGCCAGCAGCTTATCGGTTCAAGAGACCCAGTACTTC	TRBJ2-5	NA	NA	TRBV5-1
CASSRDRSSYEQYF	TGTGCCAGCAGTCGGGACAGGAGCTCCTACGAGCAGTACTTC	TRBJ2-7	TRBD1	NA	TRBV6-1
CASSLGGNTQYF	TGTGCCAGCAGCTTAGGAGGGAATACGCAGTATTTT	TRBJ2-3	NA	few	TRBV11-2
CASSESRGGGYNEQFF	TGCGCCAGCAGCGAATCGCGGGGGGGCGGATACAATGAGCAGTTCTTC	TRBJ2-1	TRBD2	NA	TRBV5-1
CASRRTGEETQYF	TGTGCCAGCAGGAGGACAGGGGAAGAGACCCAGTACTTC	TRBJ2-5	TRBD1	NA	TRBV28
CASSSSEGGGANVLTF	TGTGCCAGCTCGTCCTCCGAAGGAGGTGGGGCCAACGTCCTGACTTTC	TRBJ2-6	NA	NA	TRBV18
CAISESGTGTYGYTF	TGTGCCATCAGTGAGTCCGGGACAGGGACCTATGGCTACACCTTC	TRBJ1-2	TRBD1	NA	TRBV10-3
CASRQTGAPDYCYTF	TGTGCCAGCAGGCAAACCGGGGCGCCGGACTATTGCTACACCTTC	TRBJ1-2	NA	NA	TRBV7-3
CASRPQGSYEQYF	TGTGCCAGCAGACCTCAGGGCTCCTACGAGCAGTACTTC	TRBJ2-7	NA	NA	TRBV28
CSVEAERYEQYF	TGCAGCGTTGAAGCAGAACGCTACGAGCAGTACTTC	TRBJ2-7	NA	NA	TRBV29-1
CAISESPAGGPADTQYF	TGTGCCATCAGTGAGTCACCAGCGGGGGGGCCAGCAGATACGCAGTATTTT	TRBJ2-3	TRBD2	once	TRBV10-3
CASSLGGKGDEQYF	TGCGCCAGCAGCTTGGGAGGGAAGGGCGACGAGCAGTACTTC	TRBJ2-7	NA	NA	TRBV5-1
CASSLDPRAGELFF	TGTGCCAGCAGCTTAGACCCGAGGGCCGGGGAGCTGTTTTTT	TRBJ2-2	NA	NA	TRBV7-3
CASSPTNYGYTF	TGTGCCAGCAGCCCGACAAACTATGGCTACACCTTC	TRBJ1-2	NA	NA	TRBV2
CASSDSGGDRIEFF	TGTGCCAGCAGTGACTCGGGCGGGGACCGAATCGAGTTCTTC	TRBJ2-1	NA	NA	TRBV6-4
CASSEAPGGGAFF	TGTGCCAGCAGTGAAGCACCCGGTGGAGGGGCTTTCTTT	TRBJ1-1	NA	NA	TRBV2
CASTGQGIMSPLHF	TGTGCCAGCACCGGACAGGGAATAATGTCACCCCTCCACTTT	TRBJ1-6	TRBD1	few	TRBV5-6
CASSQGQGHNEQFF	TGCGCCAGCAGTCAGGGACAGGGCCACAATGAGCAGTTCTTC	TRBJ2-1	TRBD1	NA	TRBV23-1
CASSPKGVGGGNTEAFF	TGTGCCAGCAGCCCCAAAGGGGTCGGGGGAGGGAACACTGAAGCTTTCTTT	TRBJ1-1	NA	NA	TRBV7-9
CASNPKGTLNTGELFF	TGTGCCAGCAACCCCAAGGGGACATTGAACACCGGGGAGCTGTTTTTT	TRBJ2-2	NA	NA	TRBV6-6
CASSPGQRNTEAFF	TGTGCCAGCAGTCCCGGACAGAGGAACACTGAAGCTTTCTTT	TRBJ1-1	NA	NA	TRBV6-5
CASSIDRAPGELFF	TGTGCCAGCAGTATCGACAGGGCCCCCGGGGAGCTGTTTTTT	TRBJ2-2	TRBD1	NA	TRBV27
CASSPLGQGAGTNEKLFF	TGTGCCAGCTCACCACTCGGACAGGGGGCTGGAACTAATGAAAAACTGTTTTTT	TRBJ1-4	TRBD1	NA	TRBV18